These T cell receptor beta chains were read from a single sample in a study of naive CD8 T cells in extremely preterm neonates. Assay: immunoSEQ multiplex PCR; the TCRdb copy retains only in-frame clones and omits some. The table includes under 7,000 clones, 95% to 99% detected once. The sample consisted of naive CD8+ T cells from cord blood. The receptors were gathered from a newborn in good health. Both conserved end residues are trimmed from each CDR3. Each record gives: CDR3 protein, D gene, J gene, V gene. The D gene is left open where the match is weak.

cdr3_aa: ASSPGTSGVYEQY; d_call: TRBD2; j_call: TRBJ2-7; v_call: TRBV4-3
cdr3_aa: ASSWTAGGRTDTQY; d_call: TRBD2; j_call: TRBJ2-3; v_call: TRBV28
cdr3_aa: ANPTSGGTYNEQF; d_call: TRBD2; j_call: TRBJ2-1; v_call: TRBV6-5
cdr3_aa: ASRALAGGSYNEQF; d_call: TRBD2; j_call: TRBJ2-1; v_call: TRBV27
cdr3_aa: ASSLQREYGELF; d_call: TRBD2; j_call: TRBJ2-2; v_call: TRBV7-6
cdr3_aa: ASSSLAGGLTDTQY; d_call: TRBD2; j_call: TRBJ2-3; v_call: TRBV5-4
cdr3_aa: ASSFGRGYEQY; d_call: .; j_call: TRBJ2-7; v_call: TRBV7-3
cdr3_aa: ASSSGGTDTQY; d_call: TRBD2; j_call: TRBJ2-3; v_call: TRBV27
cdr3_aa: ASSLGGGGETQY; d_call: .; j_call: TRBJ2-5; v_call: TRBV11-2
cdr3_aa: ASSLLSDGGTYNEQF; d_call: TRBD2; j_call: TRBJ2-1; v_call: TRBV9
cdr3_aa: ASTWTSGGPGELF; d_call: TRBD2; j_call: TRBJ2-2; v_call: TRBV19
cdr3_aa: ASSLTGGALEQY; d_call: TRBD2; j_call: TRBJ2-7; v_call: TRBV9
cdr3_aa: ASRDRGTYEQY; d_call: TRBD1; j_call: TRBJ2-7; v_call: TRBV27
cdr3_aa: ASSLTGGYEQY; d_call: TRBD1; j_call: TRBJ2-7; v_call: TRBV5-1
cdr3_aa: ASALGLVGDTQY; d_call: TRBD2; j_call: TRBJ2-3; v_call: TRBV19
cdr3_aa: ASSRGDRGANEQY; d_call: TRBD1; j_call: TRBJ2-7; v_call: TRBV27
cdr3_aa: ASSLLTGSLTDTQY; d_call: .; j_call: TRBJ2-3; v_call: TRBV27
cdr3_aa: SVEDLASGGDTQY; d_call: TRBD2; j_call: TRBJ2-3; v_call: TRBV29-1
cdr3_aa: ASSWGQNTEAF; d_call: .; j_call: TRBJ1-1; v_call: TRBV27
cdr3_aa: ASSSRDFYNEQF; d_call: .; j_call: TRBJ2-1; v_call: TRBV5-1
cdr3_aa: ACSSGADNEQF; d_call: .; j_call: TRBJ2-1; v_call: TRBV19
cdr3_aa: ASSAWDRSTDTQY; d_call: TRBD1; j_call: TRBJ2-3; v_call: TRBV27
cdr3_aa: ASSMEGDEQY; d_call: .; j_call: TRBJ2-7; v_call: TRBV19
cdr3_aa: ASSLVGTGELF; d_call: .; j_call: TRBJ2-2; v_call: TRBV5-6
cdr3_aa: ASSLVVAGDEKLF; d_call: .; j_call: TRBJ1-4; v_call: TRBV5-1
cdr3_aa: ASSQTGLYEQY; d_call: .; j_call: TRBJ2-7; v_call: TRBV7-9
cdr3_aa: ASSQNLLRDTQY; d_call: .; j_call: TRBJ2-3; v_call: TRBV14
cdr3_aa: ASILRDYYNEQF; d_call: TRBD2; j_call: TRBJ2-1; v_call: TRBV6-1
cdr3_aa: ASTIGGQAYGYT; d_call: TRBD1; j_call: TRBJ1-2; v_call: TRBV11-2
cdr3_aa: ASRPQGDTIY; d_call: TRBD1; j_call: TRBJ1-3; v_call: TRBV6-6
cdr3_aa: ASSKSEGALSYEQY; d_call: .; j_call: TRBJ2-7; v_call: TRBV21-1
cdr3_aa: SVGPSGPVFSDTQY; d_call: TRBD2; j_call: TRBJ2-3; v_call: TRBV29-1
cdr3_aa: ASSDLRGPYNSPLH; d_call: TRBD1; j_call: TRBJ1-6; v_call: TRBV6-1
cdr3_aa: ASSYGTSGADTQY; d_call: .; j_call: TRBJ2-3; v_call: TRBV6-5